What follows is one T cell receptor (beta chain) and its context. The specificity of this receptor is unknown. No per-base quality is available; no much larger clone lies one base away. The sample belongs to a study of T cells in localized non-small cell lung cancer (dated by TCRdb to 2019 to 2021). Looking at the study overall: Comparing tumors with uninvolved tumor-adjacent lungs, the study looked at the T cell repertoires of approximately 250 patients with early-stage NSCLC. The mean age of the NSCLC patients was about 67 years, with fewer than 150 men and 107 women. All 250 or so NSCLC patients in the cohort were treatment-naive and had localized lung tumors that were resected. General findings and caveats noted by the study authors: Higher T cell density in blood was associated with longer overall survival, whereas higher clonality in adjacent lung was associated with shorter survival. A median of 57 of the top 100 tumor clones were detected in paired uninvolved adjacent lung, and about 29 of these tumor clones were also found among the top 100 clones of the paired uninvolved adjacent lung. Because the study design was exploratory, TCR variables were selected using unadjusted p-values without false-discovery rate correction. Because multi-region tumor sequencing was not performed, intratumor heterogeneity could not be ruled out. Uninvolved tumor-adjacent lung showed the highest T cell clonality, higher than tumor, which suggests more focused antigenic responses in the uninvolved tumor-adjacent lung.

TCR beta CDR3 regions were sequenced from DNA using the immunoSEQ Assay. Per the source publication's procedure: To compute T cell density, TCR beta template counts were normalized to usable DNA, which was estimated by amplifying housekeeping genes. Richness was estimated using the preseqR package, with extrapolation to 400,000 templates for PBMC samples and to 120,000 templates for tissue samples. Clonality was taken to be one minus Pielou's evenness. To identify tissue-enriched TCRs, differential abundance testing was run on productive amino-acid clonotypes with a minimum total count of 5 and an alpha of 0.1. The Jaccard Index and the Morisita Overlap Index were used to measure repertoire overlap between compartments. TCR beta CDR3s were clustered by GLIPH together with public tetramer-defined viral CDR3s, and at least three viral sequences plus V-gene enrichment were required for viral motifs. The table was pulled from immuneACCESS by TCRdb, which kept in-frame rearrangements only. Such tables lose some clones; where checked, under half of the loss comes from unresolved V genes, and the rest has no known cause. That table furnishes V, J and clone size, whereas the DNA furnished D and trimming. Here the sample has tens of thousands of clones; around 90% occur a single time. 20% to 25% of the sample rests with the top ten.

At diagnosis, peripheral blood, uninvolved tumor-adjacent lung and tumor were collected and stored as a combination of fresh-frozen and FFPE material. Blood samples were analyzed as peripheral blood mononuclear cells for TCR repertoire profiling. The germline V gene provides CDR1 SGHTA and CDR2 FQGNSA. V is pruned by 5 bases and J by 6 bases, leaving 15 bases of the junction without a gene match. The CDR3 measures 16 amino acids from cysteine to phenylalanine. The retained sequence is limited to the CDR3, 48 bases, with the frame set at the first base. The sequence joins TRBV7-2 to TRBJ1-2; a stretch of 7 junction bases matches TRBD1. The sequenced sample was peripheral blood, obtained before any cancer treatment. This receptor was taken from a woman aged 35 to 75 with stage I squamous cell lung carcinoma. The DNA sequence is as follows: TGTGCCAGCAGCCCAGGGAGGGGGCGAGCCGGCGATGGCTACACCTTC. It translates as CASSPGRGRAGDGYTF.